These T cell receptor beta chains were read from a single sample in a study of siplizumab effects on memory and regulatory T cells. Antigens for these TCRs are unknown. TCRdb keeps only in-frame clones here, not all; method: immunoSEQ multiplex PCR. The sample includes about 20,000 clones, around half of them seen just once. Sequencing used CFSE-low (dividing) CD4+ T cells sorted from an allogeneic mixed lymphocyte reaction. All receptors derive from a human donor in good health; the cells came from an allogeneic mixed lymphocyte reaction. Both conserved end residues are part of each CDR3. The order of the fields is V gene, clone size, CDR3 protein. Some rows mark clone size as missing; the rest say once, few, many or name a class of expanded clone.

TRBV27 | . | CASSIRQGASYEQYF
TRBV1 | . | CTSSQAQLAGGEDQYF
TRBV18 | . | CASSPMVRETQYF
TRBV18 | . | CASSPLQQNTEAFF
TRBV7-9 | . | CARGMAGVNTIYF
TRBV4-1 | . | CASSQDYPTGELFF
TRBV4-1 | . | CASSHGQNYGYTF
TRBV4-1 | . | CASSPDIAGGNYEQYF
TRBV6-5 | . | CASSLFYEQYF
TRBV7-2 | few | CASTYRASYNEQFF
TRBV5-1 | . | CASSFLAGAGNEQFF
TRBV6-1 | . | CASSATGQPNTEAFF
TRBV5-4 | few | CASTLQGTYNEQFF